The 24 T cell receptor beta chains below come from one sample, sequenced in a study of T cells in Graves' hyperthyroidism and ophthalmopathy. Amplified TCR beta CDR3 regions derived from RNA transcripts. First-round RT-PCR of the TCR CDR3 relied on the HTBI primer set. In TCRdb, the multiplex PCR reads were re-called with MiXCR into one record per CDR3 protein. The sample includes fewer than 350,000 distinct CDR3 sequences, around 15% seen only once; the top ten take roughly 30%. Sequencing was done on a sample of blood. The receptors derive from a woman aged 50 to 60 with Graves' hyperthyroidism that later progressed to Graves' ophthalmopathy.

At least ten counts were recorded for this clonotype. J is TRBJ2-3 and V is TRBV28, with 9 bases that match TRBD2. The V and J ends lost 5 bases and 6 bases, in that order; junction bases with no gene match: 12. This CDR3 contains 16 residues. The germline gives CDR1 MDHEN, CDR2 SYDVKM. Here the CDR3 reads CASSPTSGFSADTQYF. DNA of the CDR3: TGTGCCAGCAGTCCGACTAGCGGCTTTTCCGCCGATACGCAGTATTTT.

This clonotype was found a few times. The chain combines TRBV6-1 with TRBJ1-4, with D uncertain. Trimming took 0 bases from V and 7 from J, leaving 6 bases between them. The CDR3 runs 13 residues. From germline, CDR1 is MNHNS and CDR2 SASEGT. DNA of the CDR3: TGTGCCAGCAGTGAAGCCAGCCTTGAAAAACTGTTTTTT. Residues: CASSEASLEKLFF.

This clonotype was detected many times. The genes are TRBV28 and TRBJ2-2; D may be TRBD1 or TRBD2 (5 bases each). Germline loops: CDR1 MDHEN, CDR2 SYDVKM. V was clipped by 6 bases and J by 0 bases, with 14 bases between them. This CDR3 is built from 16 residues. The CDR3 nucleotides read TGTGCCAGCAGCTCTCCGGGGACGGCGAACACCGGGGAGCTGTTTTTT. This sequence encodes CASSSPGTANTGELFF.

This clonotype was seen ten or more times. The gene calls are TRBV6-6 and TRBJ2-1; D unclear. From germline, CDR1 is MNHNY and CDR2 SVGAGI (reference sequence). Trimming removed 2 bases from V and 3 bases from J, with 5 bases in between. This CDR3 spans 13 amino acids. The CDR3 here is CASSYTLYNEQFF. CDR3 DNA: TGTGCCAGCAGTTACACTCTCTACAATGAGCAGTTCTTC.

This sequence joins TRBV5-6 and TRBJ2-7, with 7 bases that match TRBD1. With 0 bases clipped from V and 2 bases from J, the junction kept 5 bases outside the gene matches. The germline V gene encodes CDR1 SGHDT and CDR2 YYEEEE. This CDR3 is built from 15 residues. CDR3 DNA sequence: TGTGCCAGCAGCTTGGGGGGCAGGGGGACCTACGAGCAGTACTTC. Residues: CASSLGGRGTYEQYF.

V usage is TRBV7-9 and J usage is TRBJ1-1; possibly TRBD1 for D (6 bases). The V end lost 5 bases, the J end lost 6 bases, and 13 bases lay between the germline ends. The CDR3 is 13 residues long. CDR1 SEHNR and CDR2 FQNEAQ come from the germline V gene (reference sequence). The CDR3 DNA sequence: TGTGCCAGCAGCCACGCGGGGGGCGCTGAAGCTTTCTTT. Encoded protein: CASSHAGGAEAFF.

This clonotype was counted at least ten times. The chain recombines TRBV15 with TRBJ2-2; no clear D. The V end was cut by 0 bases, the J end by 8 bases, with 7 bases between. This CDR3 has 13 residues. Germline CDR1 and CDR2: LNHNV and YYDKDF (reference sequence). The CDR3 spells CATSRDPTGELFF. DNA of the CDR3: TGTGCCACCAGCAGAGATCCCACGGGGGAGCTGTTTTTT.

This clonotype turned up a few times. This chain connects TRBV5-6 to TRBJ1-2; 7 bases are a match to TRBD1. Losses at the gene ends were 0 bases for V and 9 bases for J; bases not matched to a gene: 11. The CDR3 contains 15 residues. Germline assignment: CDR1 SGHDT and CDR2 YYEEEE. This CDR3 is CASSLVRGRPLSYTF. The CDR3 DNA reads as TGTGCCAGCAGCTTGGTAAGGGGGCGTCCCTTGAGCTACACCTTC.

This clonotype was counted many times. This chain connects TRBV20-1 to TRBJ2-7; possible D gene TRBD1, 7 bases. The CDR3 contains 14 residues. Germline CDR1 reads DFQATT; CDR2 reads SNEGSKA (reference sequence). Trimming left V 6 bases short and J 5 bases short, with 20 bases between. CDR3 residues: CSASFLGRGDEQYF. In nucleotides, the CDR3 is TGCAGTGCCAGCTTCCTCGGCAGGGGGGACGAGCAGTACTTC.

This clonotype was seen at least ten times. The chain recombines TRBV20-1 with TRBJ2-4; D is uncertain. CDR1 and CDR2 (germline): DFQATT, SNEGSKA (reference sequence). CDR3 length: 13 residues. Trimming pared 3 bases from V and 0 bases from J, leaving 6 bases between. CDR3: CSARSLAKNIQYF. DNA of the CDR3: TGCAGTGCTAGGAGTTTAGCCAAAAACATTCAGTACTTC.

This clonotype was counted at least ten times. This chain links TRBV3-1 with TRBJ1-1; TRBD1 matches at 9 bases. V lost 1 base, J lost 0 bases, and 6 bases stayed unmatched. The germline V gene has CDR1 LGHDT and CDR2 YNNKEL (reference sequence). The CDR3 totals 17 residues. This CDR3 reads CASSQGGTGLMNTEAFF. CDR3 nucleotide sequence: TGTGCCAGCAGCCAAGGTGGGACAGGGCTGATGAACACTGAAGCTTTCTTT. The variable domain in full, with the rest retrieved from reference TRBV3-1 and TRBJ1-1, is DTAVSQTPKYLVTQMGNDKSIKCEQNLGHDTMYWYKQDSKKFLKIMFSYNNKELIINETVPNRFSPKSPDKAHLNLHINSLELGDSAVYFCASSQGGTGLMNTEAFFGQGTRLTVV.

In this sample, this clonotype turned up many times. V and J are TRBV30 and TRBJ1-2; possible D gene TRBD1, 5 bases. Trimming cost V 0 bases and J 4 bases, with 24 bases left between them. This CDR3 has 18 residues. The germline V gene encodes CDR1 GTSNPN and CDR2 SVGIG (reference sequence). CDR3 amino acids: CAWSVRQSPVKWGYGYTF. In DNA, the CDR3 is TGTGCCTGGAGTGTCCGACAGAGCCCGGTAAAGTGGGGCTATGGCTACACCTTC.

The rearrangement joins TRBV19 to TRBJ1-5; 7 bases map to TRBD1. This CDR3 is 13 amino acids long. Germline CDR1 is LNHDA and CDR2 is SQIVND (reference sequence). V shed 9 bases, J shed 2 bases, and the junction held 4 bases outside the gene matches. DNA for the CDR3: TGTGCCAGCGATGACAGGGGCAATCAGCCCCAGCATTTT. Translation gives CASDDRGNQPQHF.

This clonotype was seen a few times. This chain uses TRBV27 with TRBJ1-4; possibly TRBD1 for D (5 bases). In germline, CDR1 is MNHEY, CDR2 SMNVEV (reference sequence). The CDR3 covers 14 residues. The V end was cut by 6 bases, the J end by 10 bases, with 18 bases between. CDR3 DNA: TGTGCCAGCAGCGGCTCATATCAGGGCGGAAAACTGTTTTTT. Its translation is CASSGSYQGGKLFF.

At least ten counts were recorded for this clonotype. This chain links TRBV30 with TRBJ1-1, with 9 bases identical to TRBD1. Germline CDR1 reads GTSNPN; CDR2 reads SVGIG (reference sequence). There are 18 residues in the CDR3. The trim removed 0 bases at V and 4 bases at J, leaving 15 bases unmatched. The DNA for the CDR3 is TGTGCCTGGAGTGTAAAGATTGATACAGGGGGCCTGGGCACTGAAGCTTTCTTT. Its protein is CAWSVKIDTGGLGTEAFF.

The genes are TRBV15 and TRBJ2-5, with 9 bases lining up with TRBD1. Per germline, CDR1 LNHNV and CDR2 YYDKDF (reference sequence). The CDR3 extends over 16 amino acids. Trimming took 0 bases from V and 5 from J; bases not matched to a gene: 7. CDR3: CATSRDPGQGRETQYF. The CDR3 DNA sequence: TGTGCCACCAGCAGAGACCCGGGACAGGGCAGGGAGACCCAGTACTTC. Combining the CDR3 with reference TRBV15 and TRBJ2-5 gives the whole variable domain DAMVIQNPRYQVTQFGKPVTLSCSQTLNHNVMYWYQQKSSQAPKLLFHYYDKDFNNEADTPDNFQSRRPNTSFCFLDIRSPGLGDTAMYLCATSRDPGQGRETQYFGPGTRLLVL.

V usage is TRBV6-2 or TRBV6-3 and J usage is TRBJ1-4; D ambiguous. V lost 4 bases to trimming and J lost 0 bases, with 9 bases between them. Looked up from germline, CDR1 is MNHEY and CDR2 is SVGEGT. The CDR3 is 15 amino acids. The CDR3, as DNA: TGTGCCAGCAGTTTCAACACTGCAACTAATGAAAAACTGTTTTTT. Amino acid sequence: CASSFNTATNEKLFF.

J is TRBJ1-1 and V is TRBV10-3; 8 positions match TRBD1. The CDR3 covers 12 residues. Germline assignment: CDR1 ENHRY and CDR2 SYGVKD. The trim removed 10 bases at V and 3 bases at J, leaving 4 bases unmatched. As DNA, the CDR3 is TGTGCCACCGGGACAGGAGACACTGAAGCTTTCTTT. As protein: CATGTGDTEAFF.

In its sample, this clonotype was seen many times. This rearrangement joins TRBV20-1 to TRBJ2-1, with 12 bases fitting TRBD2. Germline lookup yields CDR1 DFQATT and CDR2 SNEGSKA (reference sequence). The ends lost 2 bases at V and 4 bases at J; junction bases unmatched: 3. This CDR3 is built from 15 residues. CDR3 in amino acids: CSARRLAGGYNEQFF. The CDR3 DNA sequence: TGCAGTGCTAGAAGGCTAGCGGGAGGGTACAATGAGCAGTTCTTC.

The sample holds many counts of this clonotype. CDR3 protein: CASSPGGRAAYEQYF. In DNA form, the CDR3 reads TGTGCCAGCTCACCGGGCGGGAGGGCGGCCTACGAGCAGTACTTC. V gene TRBV18 combines with J gene TRBJ2-7; 9 positions match TRBD2. This CDR3 has 15 amino acids. The V gene end was trimmed by 3 bases and the J gene end by 2 bases; junction bases not matched to a gene: 5. Germline loops: CDR1 KGHSH, CDR2 LQKENI.

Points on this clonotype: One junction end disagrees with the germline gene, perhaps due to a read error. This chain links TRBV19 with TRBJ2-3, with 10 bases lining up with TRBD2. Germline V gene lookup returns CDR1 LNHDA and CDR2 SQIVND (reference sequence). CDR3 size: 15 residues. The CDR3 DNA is TGTGCCAGTAGCTCACTAGCGGGAAGCACAGATAAGCAGTATTTT. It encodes CASSSLAGSTDKQYF.

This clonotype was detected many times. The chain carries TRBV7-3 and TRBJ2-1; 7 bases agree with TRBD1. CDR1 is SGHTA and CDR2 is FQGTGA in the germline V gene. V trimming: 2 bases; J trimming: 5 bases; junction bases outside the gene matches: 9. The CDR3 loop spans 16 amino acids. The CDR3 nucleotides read TGTGCCAGCAGCTTATCCCGGGACAGACAGAACAATGAGCAGTTCTTC. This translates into CASSLSRDRQNNEQFF.

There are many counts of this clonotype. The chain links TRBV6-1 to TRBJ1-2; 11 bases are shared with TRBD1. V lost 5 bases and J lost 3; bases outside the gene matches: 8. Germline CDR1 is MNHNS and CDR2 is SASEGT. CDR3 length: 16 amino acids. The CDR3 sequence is CASSNTGTGGHYGYTF. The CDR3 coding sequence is TGTGCCAGCAGTAATACCGGGACAGGGGGTCACTATGGCTACACCTTC.

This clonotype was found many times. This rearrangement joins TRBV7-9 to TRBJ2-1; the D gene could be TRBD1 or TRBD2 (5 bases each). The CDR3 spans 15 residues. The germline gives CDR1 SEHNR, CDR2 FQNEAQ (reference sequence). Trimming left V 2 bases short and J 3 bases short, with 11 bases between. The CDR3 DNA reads TGTGCCAGCAGCTTACCAGGGACCATCTACAATGAGCAGTTCTTC. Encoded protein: CASSLPGTIYNEQFF.